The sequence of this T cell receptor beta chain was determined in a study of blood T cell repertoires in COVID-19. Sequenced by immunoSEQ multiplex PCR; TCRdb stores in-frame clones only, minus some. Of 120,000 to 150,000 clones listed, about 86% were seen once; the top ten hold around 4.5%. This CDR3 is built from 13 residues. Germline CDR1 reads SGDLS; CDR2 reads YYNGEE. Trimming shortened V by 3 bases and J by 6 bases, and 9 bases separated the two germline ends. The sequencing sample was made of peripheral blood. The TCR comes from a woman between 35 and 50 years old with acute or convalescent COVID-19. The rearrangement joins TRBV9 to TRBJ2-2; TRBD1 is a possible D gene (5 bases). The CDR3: CASSGRAAGELFF. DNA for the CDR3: TGTGCCAGCAGCGGCAGGGCGGCCGGGGAGCTGTTTTTT.